Each of the 26 T cell receptor beta chains below was sequenced from the same sample in a study of blood T cell repertoires in COVID-19 (dated by TCRdb to the early 2020s). The library came from the immunoSEQ multiplex PCR assay. The table was pulled from immuneACCESS by TCRdb, which kept in-frame rearrangements only. Such tables lose some clones; where checked, under half of the loss comes from unresolved V genes, and the rest has no known cause. This sample lists roughly 120,000 clones; 72% were detected once. Around 7.3% of the sample lies in the top ten. The sample taken for sequencing was peripheral blood. These receptor sequences come from a woman aged 60 to 75 with acute or convalescent COVID-19.

V is TRBV7-2 and J is TRBJ1-2; TRBD1 is a possible D gene (6 bases). This CDR3 comprises 14 residues. Trimming cost V 2 bases and J 5 bases, with 12 bases left between them. Germline V lookup: CDR1 SGHTA, CDR2 FQGNSA. CDR3 nucleotide sequence: TGTGCCAGCAGCTTAAGTCTGGGGACATATGGCTACACCTTC. Encoded protein: CASSLSLGTYGYTF. Drawing the rest from reference TRBV7-2 and TRBJ1-2, the complete variable domain is GAGVSQSPSNKVTEKGKDVELRCDPISGHTALYWYRQSLGQGLEFLIYFQGNSAPDKSGLPSDRFSAERTGGSVSTLTIQRTQQEDSAVYLCASSLSLGTYGYTFGSGTRLTVV.

The rearrangement joins TRBV9 to TRBJ2-2; D not resolved. The CDR3 loop spans 12 amino acids. The germline V gene has CDR1 SGDLS and CDR2 YYNGEE. The V gene lost 2 bases and the J gene lost 3 bases, with 2 bases spanning the gap. CDR3 loop: CASSVDTGELFF. The CDR3 coding sequence is TGTGCCAGCAGCGTCGACACCGGGGAGCTGTTTTTT.

The rearrangement uses TRBV29-1 and TRBJ1-2; no firm D call. Germline V gene data show CDR1 as SQVTM and CDR2 as ANQGSEA. Trimming stripped 6 bases from V and 0 bases from J, with 8 bases between. The CDR3 extends over 12 amino acids. The CDR3, as DNA: TGCAGCGTCGCTAATGCTAACTATGGCTACACCTTC. It is translated as CSVANANYGYTF.

The chain has TRBV7-3 and TRBJ1-2; 12 bases match TRBD1. V dropped 5 bases and J dropped 8; count of bases not matched to a gene: 15. CDR1 and CDR2 (germline): SGHTA, FQGTGA. There are 17 residues in the CDR3. The CDR3 spells CASSRGTGGVAGGGYTF. The CDR3 nucleotides read TGTGCCAGCAGCCGTGGGACAGGGGGCGTCGCGGGCGGAGGCTACACCTTC. Combining the CDR3 with reference TRBV7-3 and TRBJ1-2 gives the whole variable domain GAGVSQTPSNKVTEKGKYVELRCDPISGHTALYWYRQSLGQGPEFLIYFQGTGAADDSGLPNDRFFAVRPEGSVSTLKIQRTERGDSAVYLCASSRGTGGVAGGGYTFGSGTRLTVV.

The rearrangement links TRBV24-1 to TRBJ2-3; 8 nucleotides match TRBD1. J lost 6 bases, V lost 3 bases, and 10 bases had no gene match. Germline V gives CDR1 KGHDR, CDR2 SFDVKD. The CDR3 spans 16 residues. CDR3 loop: CATSDPSTGDMDTQYF. CDR3 nucleotide sequence: TGTGCCACCAGTGATCCTTCGACAGGGGATATGGATACGCAGTATTTT.

The rearrangement uses TRBV5-1 and TRBJ2-6, with 9 bases identical to TRBD1. Per germline, CDR1 SGHRS and CDR2 YFSETQ. With V trimmed by 4 bases and J by 0 bases, 5 bases remained unmatched. The CDR3 is 17 residues long. CDR3 amino acids: CASSHGQGNSGANVLTF. CDR3 sequence (DNA): TGCGCCAGCAGCCATGGACAGGGGAACTCTGGGGCCAACGTCCTGACTTTC.

This clone was seen a few times. J is TRBJ1-4 and V is TRBV6-5; 7 bases line up with TRBD1. The ends lost 6 bases at V and 4 bases at J; junction bases unmatched: 5. The CDR3 is 14 amino acids. Germline values: CDR1 MNHEY, CDR2 SVGAGI. CDR3 in amino acids: CASRRDSDNEKLFF. CDR3 DNA sequence: TGTGCCAGCAGACGGGACAGCGATAATGAAAAACTGTTTTTT.

The chain uses TRBV12-3 or TRBV12-4 and TRBJ2-5; 7 nucleotides align to TRBD2. This CDR3 comprises 13 residues. V was pared by 5 bases and J by 5 bases, with 5 bases of the junction left unmatched. The DNA for the CDR3 is TGTGCCAGCAGTGTCGGGGGGTTGGAGACCCAGTACTTC. This encodes CASSVGGLETQYF.

This chain connects TRBV30 to TRBJ2-1; 7 nucleotides match TRBD2. Unmatched junction bases numbered 5, after V lost 8 bases and J lost 4 bases. The CDR3 loop spans 12 amino acids. CDR1 is GTSNPN, CDR2 SVGIG, per germline (reference sequence). CDR3 loop: CATAGEYNEQFF. The CDR3 bases are TGTGCCACCGCGGGGGAATACAATGAGCAGTTCTTC.

The chain combines TRBV28 with TRBJ1-1; no clear D gene. V was trimmed by 7 bases and J by 5 bases, leaving 20 bases between them. The germline gives CDR1 MDHEN, CDR2 SYDVKM. This CDR3 contains 15 residues. The CDR3 sequence is CASTTRRGMRTEAFF. The CDR3 DNA follows: TGTGCCAGCACCACCAGGCGGGGTATGAGGACTGAAGCTTTCTTT.

This chain links TRBV19 with TRBJ1-2, with TRBD1 identical over 7 bases. The J segment lost 3 bases and the V segment lost 5 bases, leaving 9 bases of the junction unmatched. The CDR3 runs 15 residues. The germline V gene encodes CDR1 LNHDA and CDR2 SQIVND (reference sequence). DNA of the CDR3: TGTGCCAGTAGTTTTAGACAGGGTGGTGACTATGGCTACACCTTC. This gives the protein CASSFRQGGDYGYTF.

The rearrangement joins TRBV7-2 to TRBJ2-3; 7 nucleotides agree with TRBD2. The V gene end was trimmed by 1 base and the J gene end by 0 bases; junction bases not matched to a gene: 4. Germline V lookup: CDR1 SGHTA, CDR2 FQGNSA. The CDR3 runs 16 residues. CDR3 protein: CASSLDGGGSTDTQYF. The DNA for the CDR3 is TGTGCCAGCAGCTTAGACGGCGGGGGTAGCACAGATACGCAGTATTTT.

The rearrangement joins TRBV10-1 to TRBJ1-2; TRBD1 matches at 9 bases. The V gene end was trimmed by 7 bases and the J gene end by 11 bases; junction bases not matched to a gene: 8. CDR3 length: 12 amino acids. CDR1 is WNHNN and CDR2 is SYGVQD in the germline V gene (reference sequence). The CDR3 nucleotides are TGCGCCAGCACCTCGGGACAGGGCTCTTACACCTTC. It encodes CASTSGQGSYTF.

This sequence joins TRBV7-8 and TRBJ1-2; D gene uncertain. Deletions cut 5 bases from V and 7 bases from J, with 11 bases between. This CDR3 region has 12 residues. Per germline, CDR1 SGHVS and CDR2 FQNEAQ. CDR3 sequence (DNA): TGTGCCAGCAGCCCGGCAGGTTTTGGCTACACCTTC. Its protein product is CASSPAGFGYTF. Complete variable domain (other parts from reference TRBV7-8 and TRBJ1-2): GAGVSQSPRYKVAKRGQDVALRCDPISGHVSLFWYQQALGQGPEFLTYFQNEAQLDKSGLPSDRFFAERPEGSVSTLKIQRTQQEDSAVYLCASSPAGFGYTFGSGTRLTVV.

The gene calls are TRBV10-1 and TRBJ1-1; TRBD1 is a possible D gene (5 bases). Germline V lookup: CDR1 WNHNN, CDR2 SYGVQD (reference sequence). The CDR3 spans 14 residues. V shed 2 bases and J shed 0 bases, with 7 bases lying between them. The CDR3: CASSETGLNTEAFF. In DNA, the CDR3 is TGCGCCAGCAGTGAGACAGGCCTGAACACTGAAGCTTTCTTT.

The V and J genes are TRBV2 and TRBJ1-2; a weak D match, TRBD1 (5 bases). Trimming stripped 6 bases from V and 8 bases from J, with 22 bases between. Per the germline V gene, CDR1 is SNHLY and CDR2 is FYNNEI. The CDR3 spans 15 residues. The CDR3 protein is CASRVITGSRGGYTF. The CDR3 DNA sequence: TGTGCCAGCAGGGTCATCACAGGCTCCCGAGGAGGCTACACCTTC. The entire variable domain, with the rest obtained from reference TRBV2 and TRBJ1-2, is as follows: EPEVTQTPSHQVTQMGQEVILRCVPISNHLYFYWYRQILGQKVEFLVSFYNNEISEKSEIFDDQFSVERPDGSNFTLKIRSTKLEDSAMYFCASRVITGSRGGYTFGSGTRLTVV.

The chain recombines TRBV9 with TRBJ2-1, with TRBD1 identical over 7 bases. This CDR3 has 16 residues. J lost 7 bases, V lost 1 base, and 11 bases had no gene match. Germline V lookup: CDR1 SGDLS, CDR2 YYNGEE. This chain's CDR3 is CASSVFGQGVKNEQFF. The CDR3 DNA reads as TGTGCCAGCAGCGTATTCGGGCAGGGGGTTAAAAATGAGCAGTTCTTC. Variable domain in full (rest from reference TRBV9 and TRBJ2-1): DSGVTQTPKHLITATGQRVTLRCSPRSGDLSVYWYQQSLDQGLQFLIQYYNGEERAKGNILERFSAQQFPDLHSELNLSSLELGDSALYFCASSVFGQGVKNEQFFGPGTRLTVL.

V gene TRBV5-5 combines with J gene TRBJ1-2; 9 nucleotides match TRBD1. The CDR3 spans 12 residues. Germline CDR1 is SGHKS and CDR2 is YYEKEE (reference sequence). V lost 3 bases, J lost 7 bases, and 1 base stayed unmatched. CDR3 protein: CASSSDRGGYTF. CDR3 DNA: TGTGCCAGCAGCTCGGACAGGGGTGGCTACACCTTC. The variable domain in full, with the rest retrieved from reference TRBV5-5 and TRBJ1-2, is DAGVTQSPTHLIKTRGQQVTLRCSPISGHKSVSWYQQVLGQGPQFIFQYYEKEERGRGNFPDRFSARQFPNYSSELNVNALLLGDSALYLCASSSDRGGYTFGSGTRLTVV.

In this sample, this clone turned up a few times. J is TRBJ1-6 and V is TRBV12-3 or TRBV12-4; 10 bases are shared with TRBD1. The CDR3 is 13 amino acids. V gave up 5 bases and J gave up 13 bases; unmatched junction bases: 5. CDR3 sequence: CASSMGQGTPLHF. The DNA for the CDR3 is TGTGCCAGCAGTATGGGACAGGGGACCCCCCTCCACTTT.

The rearrangement uses TRBV5-1 and TRBJ1-3; D gene ambiguous. This CDR3 spans 15 amino acids. The germline gives CDR1 SGHRS, CDR2 YFSETQ. Deletions cut 2 bases from V and 0 bases from J, with 9 bases between. The CDR3 DNA follows: TGCGCCAGCAGCTTTAACGACAACTCTGGAAACACCATATATTTT. Its translation: CASSFNDNSGNTIYF.

V and J are TRBV29-1 and TRBJ2-1; TRBD2 matches at 9 bases. V lost 2 bases and J lost 2; bases outside the gene matches: 1. The CDR3 covers 14 residues. Looked up from germline, CDR1 is SQVTM and CDR2 is ANQGSEA. The CDR3 sequence: CSVEQRGAYNEQFF. Written as DNA, the CDR3 is TGCAGCGTTGAACAGCGGGGGGCCTACAATGAGCAGTTCTTC.

This chain connects TRBV5-8 to TRBJ1-4, with 7 positions matching TRBD1. CDR1 SGHTS and CDR2 YDEGEE come from the germline V gene. V was clipped by 0 bases and J by 2 bases; unmatched bases: 7. The CDR3 spans 17 residues. CDR3 coding DNA: TGTGCCAGCAGCTTGGACAGGGGAATTACGACTAATGAAAAACTGTTTTTT. This encodes CASSLDRGITTNEKLFF.

The chain links TRBV10-3 to TRBJ1-1, with TRBD1 as a possible D gene (5 bases). The V and J ends lost 6 bases and 5 bases respectively, with 22 bases between them. The CDR3 has 16 amino acids. Germline V CDR1 and CDR2: ENHRY, SYGVKD. This chain's CDR3 is CAIRGEDALGGTEAFF. The CDR3 DNA is TGTGCCATCAGGGGGGAGGACGCCCTCGGAGGGACTGAAGCTTTCTTT.

This clone was detected ten times or more. The V gene is TRBV9, the J gene TRBJ2-2, with 9 nucleotides matching TRBD1. V was clipped by 4 bases and J by 5 bases; unmatched bases: 9. CDR1 SGDLS and CDR2 YYNGEE come from the germline V gene. This CDR3 contains 16 residues. The chain's CDR3 is CASSIGQGRGTGELFF. In DNA, the CDR3 is TGTGCCAGCAGCATTGGACAGGGGAGAGGAACCGGGGAGCTGTTTTTT.

This sequence joins TRBV19 and TRBJ1-2; no reliable D call. Germline CDR1 reads LNHDA; CDR2 reads SQIVND (reference sequence). This CDR3 has 14 amino acids. Trimming left V 0 bases short and J 8 bases short, with 13 bases between. The CDR3 DNA sequence: TGTGCCAGTAGTATAGATCTTGCCTCGCGGGGCTACACCTTC. Translating it yields CASSIDLASRGYTF.

This clone is a singleton in its sample. This chain's CDR3 is CASSLGGWSYEQYF. The CDR3 DNA follows: TGTGCCAGCAGCTTAGGGGGCTGGTCCTACGAGCAGTACTTC. The chain employs TRBV7-8 and TRBJ2-7, with D perhaps matching TRBD1 (5 bases). The germline V gene encodes CDR1 SGHVS and CDR2 FQNEAQ. The CDR3 is 14 residues long. Deletions cut 1 base from V and 1 base from J, with 8 bases between. The whole variable domain, filled in from reference TRBV7-8 and TRBJ2-7, reads GAGVSQSPRYKVAKRGQDVALRCDPISGHVSLFWYQQALGQGPEFLTYFQNEAQLDKSGLPSDRFFAERPEGSVSTLKIQRTQQEDSAVYLCASSLGGWSYEQYFGPGTRLTVT.